These T cell receptor beta chains were read from a single sample in a study of Ad26.COV2.S vaccination and SARS-CoV-2 variants. The protocol was immunoSEQ multiplex PCR, while the TCRdb copy is restricted to in-frame clones and leaves out a portion. The sample consists of roughly 500,000 clones, around nine tenths of them appearing once. This sample comprised peripheral blood, obtained in a trial of Ad26.COV2.S vaccine versus placebo. The receptor source for this set is a person aged 18-60 years who received the Ad26.COV2.S COVID-19 vaccine or a placebo. Both conserved end residues are part of each CDR3. A D gene is named only where the DNA matches it firmly. The size of a clone is reported for some rows only, either as once, few or many, or as a class for expanded clones.

J gene | V gene | clone size | D gene | CDR3 protein | CDR3 DNA
TRBJ1-5 | TRBV5-8 | once | TRBD1 | CASRIGTGGLQPQHF | TGTGCCAGCAGAATAGGGACAGGGGGGTTACAGCCCCAGCATTTT
TRBJ2-5 | TRBV30 | NA | TRBD1 | CAWSPQGAAQYF | TGTGCCTGGAGTCCCCAGGGGGCGGCCCAGTACTTC
TRBJ2-7 | TRBV29-1 | NA | NA | CSVGRDEYEQYF | TGCAGCGTTGGACGGGACGAGTACGAGCAGTACTTC
TRBJ1-1 | TRBV3-1/TRBV3-2 | NA | NA | CASSQSPGLAFF | TGTGCCAGCAGCCAAAGCCCCGGGCTCGCTTTCTTT
TRBJ2-7 | TRBV6-2/TRBV6-3 | NA | TRBD2 | CASSSNPGTSGSYEQYF | TGTGCCAGCAGCTCCAACCCCGGGACTAGCGGGTCCTACGAGCAGTACTTC
TRBJ2-7 | TRBV23-1 | NA | NA | CASPPNCWTYEQYF | TGCGCCAGCCCCCCTAATTGCTGGACCTACGAGCAGTACTTC
TRBJ2-7 | TRBV7-2 | few | NA | CASSLAGGQPTRYEQYF | TGTGCCAGCAGCTTAGCCGGGGGACAGCCGACGCGCTACGAGCAGTACTTC
TRBJ1-6 | TRBV7-2 | once | NA | CASSLVLPGPRRNSPLHF | TGTGCCAGCAGCTTAGTGCTCCCGGGACCCAGGAGGAATTCACCCCTCCACTTT
TRBJ1-1 | TRBV28 | once | NA | CASSFPRAGEAFF | TGTGCCAGCAGTTTCCCCCGGGCCGGTGAAGCTTTCTTT
TRBJ2-7 | TRBV7-8 | once | NA | CASRQFGDGTYEQYF | TGTGCCAGCAGACAATTCGGGGACGGCACCTACGAGCAGTACTTC
TRBJ2-2 | TRBV18 | few | NA | CASSRGTGELFF | TGTGCCAGCTCACGAGGGACCGGGGAGCTGTTTTTT
TRBJ2-3 | TRBV19 | few | TRBD2 | CASSGGGLAGTDTQYF | TGTGCCAGTAGTGGGGGGGGACTAGCGGGCACAGATACGCAGTATTTT
TRBJ2-3 | TRBV30 | NA | TRBD2 | CAWGEGLAVRVDTQYF | TGTGCCTGGGGAGAGGGACTAGCGGTACGGGTAGATACGCAGTATTTT
TRBJ2-1 | TRBV28 | NA | NA | CAARRGRDLAEQFF | TGTGCCGCCCGTAGGGGGCGGGATCTGGCTGAGCAGTTCTTC
TRBJ2-3 | TRBV7-2 | NA | NA | CASSLGPTDTQYF | TGTGCCAGCAGCTTAGGGCCCACAGATACGCAGTATTTT
TRBJ2-5 | TRBV27 | once | NA | CASSPSPLWETQYF | TGTGCCAGCAGTCCAAGCCCACTGTGGGAGACCCAGTACTTC
TRBJ2-5 | TRBV5-1 | NA | NA | CASSLGHDQETQYF | TGCGCCAGCAGCTTGGGACATGATCAAGAGACCCAGTACTTC
TRBJ2-5 | TRBV14 | NA | NA | CASSQRAGAWETQYF | TGTGCCAGCAGCCAGCGGGCCGGGGCGTGGGAGACCCAGTACTTC
TRBJ2-3 | TRBV4-2 | NA | TRBD2 | CASSPRGLAGGILSTDTQYF | TGTGCCAGCAGCCCGCGGGGACTAGCGGGGGGAATTCTGAGCACAGATACGCAGTATTTT
TRBJ1-2 | TRBV9 | few | TRBD1 | CASSVAGGAEGYTF | TGTGCCAGCAGCGTAGCAGGGGGCGCGGAGGGCTACACCTTC
TRBJ2-4 | TRBV18 | NA | NA | CASSLGPATENIQYF | TGTGCCAGCTCACTTGGCCCCGCTACCGAAAACATTCAGTACTTC
TRBJ1-5 | TRBV6-2/TRBV6-3 | NA | NA | CASSNNQPQHF | TGTGCCAGCAGCAACAATCAGCCCCAGCATTTT
TRBJ2-7 | TRBV7-8 | NA | NA | CASSLATALDEQYF | TGTGCCAGCAGCTTAGCGACGGCGCTCGACGAGCAGTACTTC
TRBJ2-5 | TRBV7-9 | NA | NA | CASSLVRASGETQYF | TGTGCCAGCAGCTTAGTTCGGGCGTCTGGAGAGACCCAGTACTTC